Here is one T cell receptor (beta chain) with its context. Its matching antigen is unknown. This record comes from a study of B cell selection in AIRE deficiency. The study's findings and limits: AIRE-deficient Tconv and Treg repertoires matched healthy donors in TCRBV, CDR3 length, diversity. About a third of healthy-shared Treg TCRbeta sequences appeared in patient Tconv cells. Healthy donors alone shared 31.6% of thousands of Treg sequences; patients alone 8.5% to 10%.

The CDR3 length is 15 residues. Between the trimmed V and J ends, which lost 3 bases and 2 bases, there was a span of 13 bases. Germline loops: CDR1 MDHEN, CDR2 SYDVKM. The regulatory T cell sort gate was CD4+CD25hiCD127low/negative. TCRdb's table, derived via immunoSEQ multiplex PCR, lists solely in-frame clones and lacks some. The data contain some 25,000 clones, around 92% of them seen just once; the ten biggest clones take up approximately 1.1%. The TCR was taken from a human donor in good health. Specimen: CD4+CD25+ Tregs sorted from PBMCs. The genes are TRBV28 and TRBJ1-2; D not certain. CDR3 DNA sequence: TGTGCCAGCAGTTTGAGCTTCGGCCTAAACTATGGCTACACCTTC. Translating it yields CASSLSFGLNYGYTF.